This entry describes one T cell receptor (beta chain). This record comes from a study of blood T cell repertoires in COVID-19. Study context: Italy, Spain and the United States were the sources of the convalescent and acute COVID-19 samples.

Profiled with immunoSEQ multiplex PCR; TCRdb holds only in-frame clones, not every one. The sample holds over 450,000 clones, around nine tenths seen once. The CDR3 is 15 residues long. V lost 0 bases and J 1 base, leaving 10 bases between the germline ends. Germline lookup yields CDR1 SGDLS and CDR2 YYNGEE. The V call is TRBV9, the J call TRBJ1-2; a possible D gene is TRBD1 (5 bases). Sequenced input: peripheral blood. The sequence was collected from a woman in her forties or fifties with COVID-19, enrolled during active disease. CDR3 coding DNA: TGTGCCAGCAGCGTAGATGACAGTCTTAACTATGGCTACACCTTC. Its translation: CASSVDDSLNYGYTF.